This T cell receptor (beta chain) came from a study of shared clonotypes between healthy human individuals. The study's findings and limits: Depth of sequencing was expected to influence donor clonotype sharing.

The CDR3 has 16 residues. Germline loops: CDR1 SGHRS, CDR2 YFSETQ. After removal of 0 bases from V and 5 bases from J, the junction contained 2 bases not matched to a gene. Profiling relied on immunoSEQ multiplex PCR, and the TCRdb table lists in-frame clones only, not all of them. The sample has roughly 450,000 clones, more than 65% seen once. This clone was detected only a few times. Its target is not known. The identical CDR3 is also encoded by other nucleotide sequences in the sample. V gene TRBV5-1 combines with J gene TRBJ2-1; 13 bases are shared with TRBD2. The sample consisted of PBMCs. This TCR was sampled from a woman between 40 and 55 years old in good health. Some clones in this sample may be carry-over from other donors' samples. The CDR3 nucleotides are TGCGCCAGCAGCTTGGTCGGGACTAGCGGGAACAATGAGCAGTTCTTC. This encodes CASSLVGTSGNNEQFF.